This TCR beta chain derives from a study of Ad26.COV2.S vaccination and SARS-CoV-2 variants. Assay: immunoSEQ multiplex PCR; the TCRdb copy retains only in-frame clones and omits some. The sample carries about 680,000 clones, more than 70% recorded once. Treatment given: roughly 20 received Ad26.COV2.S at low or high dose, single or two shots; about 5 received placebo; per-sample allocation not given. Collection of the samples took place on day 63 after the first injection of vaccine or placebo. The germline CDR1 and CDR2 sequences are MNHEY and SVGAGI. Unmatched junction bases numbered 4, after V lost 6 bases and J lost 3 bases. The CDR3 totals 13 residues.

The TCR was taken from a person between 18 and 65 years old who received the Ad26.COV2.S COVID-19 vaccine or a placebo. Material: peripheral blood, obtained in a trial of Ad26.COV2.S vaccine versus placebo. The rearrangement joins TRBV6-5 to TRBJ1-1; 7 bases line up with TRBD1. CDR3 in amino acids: CASSQTGYTEAFF. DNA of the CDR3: TGTGCCAGCAGCCAGACAGGGTACACTGAAGCTTTCTTT.